This TCR beta chain emerged from a study of TIL therapy for anti-PD-1-resistant metastatic lung cancer. Findings of the study overall: TIL cultures after expansion showed higher clonality and lower diversity than baseline tumor (median around 5.9% vs 31%).

Regarding time point: pre-treatment sample, taken before nivolumab and TIL therapy. Tumor tissue came from excised metastases, mostly pleural nodules or supraclavicular lymph nodes. The immunoSEQ assay was v3. Clones were sequenced by immunoSEQ multiplex PCR, and TCRdb holds only the in-frame ones, with some missing. Here the sample spans more than 10,000 clones, about 55% being singletons. This clone was counted between two and nine times. Its antigen is undetermined. The V gene's germline CDR1 is MDHEN and CDR2 SYDVKM. V lost 5 bases and J lost 2, with 13 bases in between. The CDR3 has 15 residues. The TCR was taken from a person aged 25 to 80 with non-small cell lung cancer. This sample comprised tumor tissue, obtained at baseline. This chain joins TRBV28 and TRBJ1-5; no clear D. The CDR3 coding sequence is TGTGCCAGCAGTCCTCCGCCCGGGGGCAATCAGCCCCAGCATTTT. Its protein product is CASSPPPGGNQPQHF.